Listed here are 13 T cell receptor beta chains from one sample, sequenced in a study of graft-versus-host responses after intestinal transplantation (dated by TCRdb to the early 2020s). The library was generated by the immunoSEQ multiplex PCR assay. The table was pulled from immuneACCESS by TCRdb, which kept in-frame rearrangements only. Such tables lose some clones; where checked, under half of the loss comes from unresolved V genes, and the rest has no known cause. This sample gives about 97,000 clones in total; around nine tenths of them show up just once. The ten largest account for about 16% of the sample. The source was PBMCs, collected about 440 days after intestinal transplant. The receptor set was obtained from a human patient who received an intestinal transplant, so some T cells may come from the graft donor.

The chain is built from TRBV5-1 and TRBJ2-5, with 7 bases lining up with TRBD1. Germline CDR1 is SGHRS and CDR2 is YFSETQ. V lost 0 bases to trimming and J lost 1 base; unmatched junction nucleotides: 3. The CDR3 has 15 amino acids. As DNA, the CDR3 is TGCGCCAGCAGCTTGGGGGACAGTCCCCAAGAGACCCAGTACTTC. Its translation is CASSLGDSPQETQYF.

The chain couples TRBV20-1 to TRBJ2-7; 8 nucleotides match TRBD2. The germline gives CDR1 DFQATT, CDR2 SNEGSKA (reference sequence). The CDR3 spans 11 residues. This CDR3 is CRAGDPYEQYF. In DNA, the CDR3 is TGCAGAGCGGGGGACCCCTACGAGCAGTACTTC.

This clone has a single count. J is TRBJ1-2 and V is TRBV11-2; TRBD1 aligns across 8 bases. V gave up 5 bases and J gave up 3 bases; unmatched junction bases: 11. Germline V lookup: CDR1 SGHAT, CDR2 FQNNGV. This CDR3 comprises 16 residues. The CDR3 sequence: CASSPQDRAWHYGYTF. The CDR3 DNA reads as TGTGCCAGCAGCCCCCAGGACAGGGCTTGGCACTATGGCTACACCTTC.

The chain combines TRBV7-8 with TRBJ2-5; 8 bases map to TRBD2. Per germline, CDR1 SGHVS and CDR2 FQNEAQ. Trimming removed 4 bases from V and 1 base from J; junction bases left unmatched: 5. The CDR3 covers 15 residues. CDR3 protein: CASSSSGGAQETQYF. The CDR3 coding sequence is TGTGCCAGCAGCTCCTCGGGGGGGGCCCAAGAGACCCAGTACTTC. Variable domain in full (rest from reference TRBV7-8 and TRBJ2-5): GAGVSQSPRYKVAKRGQDVALRCDPISGHVSLFWYQQALGQGPEFLTYFQNEAQLDKSGLPSDRFFAERPEGSVSTLKIQRTQQEDSAVYLCASSSSGGAQETQYFGPGTRLLVL.

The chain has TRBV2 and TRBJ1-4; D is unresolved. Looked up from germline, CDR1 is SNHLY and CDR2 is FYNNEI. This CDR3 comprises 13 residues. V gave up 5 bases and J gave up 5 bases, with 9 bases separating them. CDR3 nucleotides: TGTGCCAGCAGTTACATGGGGAATGAAAAACTGTTTTTT. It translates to CASSYMGNEKLFF.

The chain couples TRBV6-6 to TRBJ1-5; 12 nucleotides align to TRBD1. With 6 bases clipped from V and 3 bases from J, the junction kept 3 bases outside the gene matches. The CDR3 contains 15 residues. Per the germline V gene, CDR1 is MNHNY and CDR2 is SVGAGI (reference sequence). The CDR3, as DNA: TGTGCCAGCAGAGGGACAGGGGGCAACAATCAGCCCCAGCATTTT. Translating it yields CASRGTGGNNQPQHF.

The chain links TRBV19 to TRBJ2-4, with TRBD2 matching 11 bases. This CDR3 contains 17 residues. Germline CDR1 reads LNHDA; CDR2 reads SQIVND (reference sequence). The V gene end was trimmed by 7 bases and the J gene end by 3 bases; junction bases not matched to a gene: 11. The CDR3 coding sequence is TGTGCCAGTACTTCGCTAGCGGGGGGCCGTAACAAAAACATTCAGTACTTC. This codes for CASTSLAGGRNKNIQYF. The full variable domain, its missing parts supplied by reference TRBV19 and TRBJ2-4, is DGGITQSPKYLFRKEGQNVTLSCEQNLNHDAMYWYRQDPGQGLRLIYYSQIVNDFQKGDIAEGYSVSREKKESFPLTVTSAQKNPTAFYLCASTSLAGGRNKNIQYFGAGTRLSVL.

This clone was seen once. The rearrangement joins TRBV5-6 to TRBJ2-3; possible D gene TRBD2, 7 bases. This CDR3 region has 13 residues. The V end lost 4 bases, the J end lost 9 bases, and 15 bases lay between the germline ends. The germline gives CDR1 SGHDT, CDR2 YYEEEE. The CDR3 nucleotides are TGTGCCAGCAGCCCAAACAGGGAGGGCACGCAGTATTTT. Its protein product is CASSPNREGTQYF. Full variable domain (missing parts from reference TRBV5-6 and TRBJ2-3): DAGVTQSPTHLIKTRGQQVTLRCSPKSGHDTVSWYQQALGQGPQFIFQYYEEEERQRGNFPDRFSGHQFPNYSSELNVNALLLGDSALYLCASSPNREGTQYFGPGTRLTVL.

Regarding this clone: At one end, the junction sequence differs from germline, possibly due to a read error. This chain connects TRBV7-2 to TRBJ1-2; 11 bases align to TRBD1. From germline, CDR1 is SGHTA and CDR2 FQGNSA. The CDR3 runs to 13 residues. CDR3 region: CASSLVGQGENAF. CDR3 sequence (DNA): TGTGCCAGCAGCTTAGTGGGACAGGGGGAAAATGCCTTC.

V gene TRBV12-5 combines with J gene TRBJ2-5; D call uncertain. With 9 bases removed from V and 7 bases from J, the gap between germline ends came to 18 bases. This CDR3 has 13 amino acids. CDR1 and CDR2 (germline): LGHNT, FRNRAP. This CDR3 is CASSGTGVGTQYF. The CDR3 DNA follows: TGTGCTAGCTCCGGAACTGGGGTGGGGACCCAGTACTTC.

CDR3 residues: CASSLRDTPWGYTF. In DNA, the CDR3 is TGTGCCAGCAGCCTCCGGGACACCCCGTGGGGCTACACCTTC. The rearrangement uses TRBV7-9 and TRBJ1-2, with D possibly matching TRBD1 (6 bases). This CDR3 is built from 14 residues. Germline values: CDR1 SEHNR, CDR2 FQNEAQ (reference sequence). Trimming removed 5 bases at V and 8 bases at J, with 18 bases between.

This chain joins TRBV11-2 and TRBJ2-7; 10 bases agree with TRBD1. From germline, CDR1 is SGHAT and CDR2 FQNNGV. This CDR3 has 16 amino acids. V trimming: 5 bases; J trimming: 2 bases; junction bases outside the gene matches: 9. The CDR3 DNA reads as TGTGCCAGCAGCCCCCATTTGGGACAGGGGACCTACGAGCAGTACTTC. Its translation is CASSPHLGQGTYEQYF. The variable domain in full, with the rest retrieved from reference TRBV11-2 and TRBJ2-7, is EAGVAQSPRYKIIEKRQSVAFWCNPISGHATLYWYQQILGQGPKLLIQFQNNGVVDDSQLPKDRFSAERLKGVDSTLKIQPAKLEDSAVYLCASSPHLGQGTYEQYFGPGTRLTVT.

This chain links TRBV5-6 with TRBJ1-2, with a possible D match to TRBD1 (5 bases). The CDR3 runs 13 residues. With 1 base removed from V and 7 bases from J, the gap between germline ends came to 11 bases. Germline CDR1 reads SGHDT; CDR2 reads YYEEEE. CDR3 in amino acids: CASSLISRAGYTF. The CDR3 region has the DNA TGTGCCAGCAGCTTGATTTCCAGGGCTGGCTACACCTTC.